These 4 T cell receptor beta chains were sequenced from one sample in a study of metastatic and nonmetastatic thyroid tumors. Ahead of thyroid surgery, no patient had received treatment of any kind. Using MiXCR, TCRdb re-called clones from the PCR reads. Of about 82,000 clones detected, around 13% appear once; the ten largest clones hold roughly 8.2%. The sequencing input was tumor tissue. All receptors come from a female donor with papillary thyroid cancer or a benign thyroid nodule (not recorded which). Some clones in this sample may be carry-over from other donors' samples.

The chain has TRBV3-1 and TRBJ2-3, with 7 bases that match TRBD1. Germline-derived CDR1 and CDR2 are LGHDT and YNNKEL (reference sequence). The V gene end was trimmed by 3 bases and the J gene end by 2 bases; junction bases not matched to a gene: 8. CDR3 size: 16 residues. DNA for the CDR3: TGTGCCAGCAGCCAGATAGGACAGGCCCCCACAGATACGCAGTATTTT. Protein product: CASSQIGQAPTDTQYF.

Ten or more counts support this clone. The chain couples TRBV11-2 to TRBJ2-7, with 8 bases fitting TRBD2. Unmatched junction bases numbered 14, after V lost 0 bases and J lost 1 base. CDR1 and CDR2 (germline): SGHAT, FQNNGV. The CDR3 extends over 19 amino acids. The CDR3 nucleotides are TGTGCCAGCAGCTTAGATTTAATTGAGCGGGAGCGGGAATCCTACGAGCAGTACTTC. This codes for CASSLDLIERERESYEQYF.

This clone was picked up many times. V gene TRBV7-3 combines with J gene TRBJ2-5; 8 bases match TRBD1. Trimming cost V 5 bases and J 4 bases; bases outside gene matches: 6. CDR1 and CDR2 from the germline V gene are SGHTA and FQGTGA. The CDR3 is made up of 14 amino acids. CDR3 amino acids: CASSPTGDGETQYF. The CDR3 nucleotides read TGTGCCAGCAGCCCGACAGGGGATGGAGAGACCCAGTACTTC.

This clone was detected a few times. A single base separates this from a much larger clone, so it may be a read error. Within the sample, other DNA sequences also encode this same CDR3. The chain links TRBV20-1 to TRBJ2-3; no clear D. Between the trimmed V and J ends, which lost 2 bases and 2 bases, there was a span of 14 bases. The CDR3 has 15 residues. Germline V gene lookup returns CDR1 DFQATT and CDR2 SNEGSKA (reference sequence). CDR3 in amino acids: CSARPVQSYTDTQYF. The CDR3 coding sequence is TGCAGTGCTAGACCGGTACAGTCCTACACAGATACGCAGTATTTT.